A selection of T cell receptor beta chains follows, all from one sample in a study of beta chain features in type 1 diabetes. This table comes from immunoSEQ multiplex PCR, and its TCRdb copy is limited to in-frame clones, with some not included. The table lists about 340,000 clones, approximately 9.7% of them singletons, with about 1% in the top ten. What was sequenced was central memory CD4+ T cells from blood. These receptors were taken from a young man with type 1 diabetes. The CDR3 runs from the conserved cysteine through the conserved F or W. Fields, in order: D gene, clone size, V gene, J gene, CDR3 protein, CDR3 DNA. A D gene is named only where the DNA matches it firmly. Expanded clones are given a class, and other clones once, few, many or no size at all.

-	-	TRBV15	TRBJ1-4	CATSRGGAEEKLFF	TGTGCCACCAGCAGGGGGGGCGCAGAGGAAAAACTGTTTTTT
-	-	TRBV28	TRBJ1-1	CASTRDTSNTEAFF	TGTGCCAGCACCCGCGACACCTCGAACACTGAAGCTTTCTTT
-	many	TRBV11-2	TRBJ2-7	CASSQYRDTYEQYF	TGTGCCAGCAGCCAGTACCGGGACACCTACGAGCAGTACTTC
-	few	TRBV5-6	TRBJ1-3	CASSSIGNTIYF	TGTGCCAGCAGCTCTATAGGAAACACCATATATTTT
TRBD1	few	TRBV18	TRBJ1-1	CASNGQGNTEAFF	TGTGCCAGCAACGGACAGGGAAACACTGAAGCTTTCTTT
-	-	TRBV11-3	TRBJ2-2	CASSLDLTGAGELFF	TGTGCCAGCAGCTTAGATCTAACGGGGGCCGGGGAGCTGTTTTTT
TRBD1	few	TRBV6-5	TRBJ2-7	CASSYAPDREYEQYF	TGTGCCAGCAGTTACGCCCCCGACAGGGAATACGAGCAGTACTTC
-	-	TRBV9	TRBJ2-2	CASSVVSNTGELFF	TGTGCCAGCAGCGTAGTCTCGAACACCGGGGAGCTGTTTTTT
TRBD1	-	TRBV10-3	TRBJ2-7	CAISEDRSEQYF	TGTGCCATCAGCGAGGACAGGAGCGAGCAGTACTTC
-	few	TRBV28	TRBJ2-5	CASSLGEETQYF	TGTGCCAGCAGTTTAGGGGAAGAGACCCAGTACTTC
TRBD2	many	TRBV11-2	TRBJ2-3	CASSFGASGGDTQYF	TGTGCCAGCAGCTTCGGGGCTAGCGGGGGCGATACGCAGTATTTT
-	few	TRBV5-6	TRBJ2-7	CASSLLRGSYEQYF	TGTGCCAGCAGCTTGCTCCGGGGGTCCTACGAGCAGTACTTC
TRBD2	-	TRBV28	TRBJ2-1	CASRSGGRDEQFF	TGTGCCAGCAGAAGCGGGGGGAGGGATGAGCAGTTCTTC
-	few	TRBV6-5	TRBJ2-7	CASSYSNRPTYEQYF	TGTGCCAGCAGTTACTCGAACAGGCCCACCTACGAGCAGTACTTC
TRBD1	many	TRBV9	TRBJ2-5	CASSAISGTGTETQYF	TGTGCCAGCAGCGCAATATCCGGGACAGGGACAGAGACCCAGTACTTC
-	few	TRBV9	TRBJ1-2	CASSVDGETYGYTF	TGTGCCAGCAGCGTAGATGGAGAAACCTATGGCTACACCTTC
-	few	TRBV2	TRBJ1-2	CASSGSRSYTF	TGTGCCAGCAGTGGTTCGAGGAGCTACACCTTC
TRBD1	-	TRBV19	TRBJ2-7	CASNRRGTGTYEQYF	TGTGCCAGCAATCGACGAGGGACAGGGACCTACGAGCAGTACTTC
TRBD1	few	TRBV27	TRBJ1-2	CASSFSGQGAYGYTF	TGTGCCAGCAGTTTCTCGGGACAGGGTGCCTATGGCTACACCTTC
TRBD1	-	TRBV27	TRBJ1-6	CASSSRQGGYNSPLHF	TGTGCCAGCAGTTCTCGACAGGGGGGTTATAATTCACCCCTCCACTTT
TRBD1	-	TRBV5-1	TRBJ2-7	CASSLGPTGGNEQYF	TGCGCCAGCAGCTTGGGCCCTACAGGGGGGAACGAGCAGTACTTC
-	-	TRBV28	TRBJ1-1	CASGSPGRGEVEAFF	TGTGCCAGCGGTTCTCCCGGCAGGGGAGAAGTTGAAGCTTTCTTT
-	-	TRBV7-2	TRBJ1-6	CASSFIPNSPLHF	TGTGCCAGCAGCTTTATTCCCAATTCACCCCTCCACTTT
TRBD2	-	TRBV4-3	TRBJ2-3	CASSQGAGGYTDTQYF	TGCGCCAGCAGCCAAGGAGCGGGGGGGTATACAGATACGCAGTATTTT